Presented here are 30 T cell receptor beta chains from one specimen sequenced in a study of beta chain features in type 1 diabetes. Study results and caveats: Shortening of TCRB CDR3s, moderate but significant, appeared in all four CD4+ subsets of Type 1 diabetes patients.

As every portion of the isolated RNA was reverse transcribed, the sequencing read expressed TCRB transcripts. The method was immunoSEQ multiplex PCR; TCRdb's version includes in-frame clones alone and lacks a portion of them. Seen here are about 390,000 clones, over 8.5% observed once, and the top ten hold about 0.63%. Their antigens remain unidentified. The sequencing input was central memory CD4+ T cells from blood. These receptors all stem from a man aged 25-40 years with type 1 diabetes.

The chain combines TRBV6-6 with TRBJ2-7, with D hard to call. V lost 2 bases, J lost 6 bases, and 8 bases lay in between. Germline assignment: CDR1 MNHNY and CDR2 SVGAGI (reference sequence). The CDR3 is made up of 12 amino acids. The CDR3 protein is CASSYPQGEQYF. CDR3 coding DNA: TGTGCCAGCAGTTACCCCCAAGGCGAGCAGTACTTC.

This clone was seen a handful of times. The CDR3 DNA reads as TGTGCCAGCAGCCAAGAACAGGGCTTCAGCTATGGCTACACCTTC. It codes for CASSQEQGFSYGYTF. The V gene is TRBV14, the J gene TRBJ1-2; TRBD1 is a possible D gene (6 bases). Between the trimmed V and J ends, which lost 0 bases and 4 bases, there was a span of 12 bases. This CDR3 is 15 amino acids long. Germline V lookup: CDR1 SGHDN, CDR2 FVKESK.

This chain uses TRBV30 with TRBJ2-3, with D tentatively TRBD1 or TRBD2 (5 bases each). The CDR3 is 15 amino acids. Trimming left V 6 bases short and J 3 bases short, with 19 bases between. Germline CDR1 is GTSNPN and CDR2 is SVGIG (reference sequence). CDR3 coding DNA: TGTGCCTGCATGTTGTCAGGGTTAGCGACAGATACGCAGTATTTT. This codes for CACMLSGLATDTQYF.

This chain links TRBV5-1 with TRBJ2-1; 9 nucleotides match TRBD1. The CDR3 extends over 15 amino acids. The germline V gene encodes CDR1 SGHRS and CDR2 YFSETQ. The V gene end was trimmed by 4 bases and the J gene end by 4 bases; junction bases not matched to a gene: 6. The CDR3, as DNA: TGCGCCAGCAGCGAGGGACAGGGAGGTTACAATGAGCAGTTCTTC. This encodes CASSEGQGGYNEQFF.

The rearrangement uses TRBV7-2 and TRBJ1-1; D unresolved. With 0 bases removed from V and 0 bases from J, the gap between germline ends came to 8 bases. The CDR3 extends over 15 amino acids. Germline assignment: CDR1 SGHTA and CDR2 FQGNSA. The CDR3 loop reads CASSLATYLNTEAFF. The CDR3 nucleotides are TGTGCCAGCAGCTTAGCGACGTATCTGAACACTGAAGCTTTCTTT.

This chain uses TRBV27 with TRBJ1-5; TRBD1 aligns across 7 bases. V lost 3 bases, J lost 5 bases, and 10 bases stayed unmatched. The CDR3 spans 16 residues. CDR1 MNHEY and CDR2 SMNVEV come from the germline V gene (reference sequence). CDR3 sequence reads: CASSLAWSRGDQPQHF. Here the CDR3 DNA reads TGTGCCAGCAGTTTGGCATGGTCCAGGGGGGATCAGCCCCAGCATTTT.

V gene TRBV9 combines with J gene TRBJ2-7; either TRBD1 or TRBD2 may supply D (5 bases each). The CDR3 spans 14 residues. Germline values: CDR1 SGDLS, CDR2 YYNGEE. V was pared by 4 bases and J by 0 bases, with 11 bases between. CDR3 nucleotide sequence: TGTGCCAGCAGCATCGGGACGGCCTCCTACGAGCAGTACTTC. Translation gives CASSIGTASYEQYF.

The CDR3 protein is CASSARGGTSPSANTDTQYF. CDR3 sequence (DNA): TGTGCCAGCAGCGCCAGAGGGGGGACTAGCCCGTCGGCAAACACAGATACGCAGTATTTT. V gene TRBV7-3 combines with J gene TRBJ2-3; the match to TRBD2 covers 9 bases. Looked up from germline, CDR1 is SGHTA and CDR2 is FQGTGA. The trim removed 5 bases at V and 2 bases at J, leaving 20 bases unmatched. The CDR3 runs to 20 residues.

The sample holds a few counts of this clone. The chain combines TRBV28 with TRBJ1-5; a possible D gene is TRBD1 (5 bases). The germline V gene encodes CDR1 MDHEN and CDR2 SYDVKM. The V end lost 2 bases, the J end lost 7 bases, and 15 bases lay between the germline ends. The CDR3 totals 15 residues. The DNA for the CDR3 is TGTGCCAGCAGTTTAGGGGGACCGGCGGGCCAGCCCCAGCATTTT. This gives the protein CASSLGGPAGQPQHF.

This clone has just a few counts. The genes are TRBV11-1 and TRBJ2-7; tentatively, D is TRBD2 (6 bases). The CDR3 runs 11 residues. The germline V and J ends were trimmed by 1 base and 12 bases, with 10 bases remaining between them. In germline, CDR1 is SGHAT, CDR2 FQDESV (reference sequence). CDR3 sequence: CASSLEGTLYF. CDR3 coding DNA: TGTGCCAGCAGCTTAGAAGGGACTCTGTACTTC.

This chain connects TRBV7-2 to TRBJ2-1; no clear D. Germline V gene lookup returns CDR1 SGHTA and CDR2 FQGNSA. The ends were cut back, 4 bases at V and 10 bases at J, with 14 bases in the middle. This CDR3 spans 13 amino acids. The CDR3: CASSSPLKREQFF. CDR3 bases: TGTGCCAGCAGCTCCCCACTCAAAAGGGAGCAGTTCTTC.

This clone was counted a few times. The chain has TRBV21-1 and TRBJ2-1. TRBV21-1 is a documented pseudogene. This CDR3 has 16 amino acids. The CDR3, as DNA: TGTGCCAGCAGCAAAGGACGGGGGCAATCCTACAATGAGCAGTTCTTC. It specifies CASSKGRGQSYNEQFF.

A remark on this clone: Other DNA variants within this sample encode the same CDR3. This sequence joins TRBV7-2 and TRBJ2-1, with TRBD1 as a possible D gene (6 bases). There are 15 residues in the CDR3. Trimming removed 2 bases at V and 0 bases at J, with 8 bases between. The germline CDR1 and CDR2 sequences are SGHTA and FQGNSA. The CDR3 reads CASSLRGSSYNEQFF. CDR3 sequence (DNA): TGTGCCAGCAGCTTAAGGGGGAGCTCCTACAATGAGCAGTTCTTC. The whole variable domain, remainder taken from reference TRBV7-2 and TRBJ2-1, is GAGVSQSPSNKVTEKGKDVELRCDPISGHTALYWYRQSLGQGLEFLIYFQGNSAPDKSGLPSDRFSAERTGGSVSTLTIQRTQQEDSAVYLCASSLRGSSYNEQFFGPGTRLTVL.

The sample holds a few counts of this clone. The chain recombines TRBV29-1 with TRBJ1-1, with TRBD1 matching over 8 bases. Germline-derived CDR1 and CDR2 are SQVTM and ANQGSEA. The CDR3 contains 12 residues. Trimming took 5 bases from V and 4 from J; bases not matched to a gene: 3. CDR3 in DNA: TGCAGCGTTACAGGGGGGGCCACTGAAGCTTTCTTT. Translated, it gives CSVTGGATEAFF.

This clone was recorded a few times. This chain joins TRBV7-2 and TRBJ1-2; D is undetermined. Deletions cut 2 bases from V and 2 bases from J, with 3 bases between. Germline V gene data show CDR1 as SGHTA and CDR2 as FQGNSA. This CDR3 has 12 residues. The CDR3 nucleotides read TGTGCCAGCAGCTTACAAAACTATGGCTACACCTTC. It codes for CASSLQNYGYTF.

This clone was observed a handful of times. The chain couples TRBV9 to TRBJ2-5; D could derive from TRBD1 or TRBD2 (6 bases each). This CDR3 contains 16 residues. Germline-derived CDR1 and CDR2 are SGDLS and YYNGEE. Between the trimmed V and J ends, which lost 3 bases and 2 bases, there was a span of 17 bases. CDR3 region: CASSAPKGGNQETQYF. The DNA of the CDR3 is TGTGCCAGCAGCGCTCCCAAGGGGGGAAATCAAGAGACCCAGTACTTC.

The chain employs TRBV5-1 and TRBJ2-3; D remains ambiguous. The V end was cut by 4 bases, the J end by 2 bases, with 11 bases between. The CDR3 has 14 amino acids. CDR1 and CDR2 from the germline V gene are SGHRS and YFSETQ. The CDR3 DNA reads TGCGCCAGCAGCGTCGGCCCCGCCACAGATACGCAGTATTTT. It yields the protein CASSVGPATDTQYF.

This clone has more than one count but fewer than ten. CDR3 sequence (DNA): TGTGCCAGCAGTTATGGGCGCGGGAATCAGCCCCAGCATTTT. Its protein product is CASSYGRGNQPQHF. J is TRBJ1-5 and V is TRBV6-5, with D unclear. Trimming pared 3 bases from V and 4 bases from J, leaving 10 bases between. Germline V gene lookup returns CDR1 MNHEY and CDR2 SVGAGI. This CDR3 comprises 14 residues.

This clone has only a few counts. The V gene is TRBV9, the J gene TRBJ2-3; 7 bases map to TRBD1. The CDR3 has 15 residues. The germline V gene encodes CDR1 SGDLS and CDR2 YYNGEE. Losses at the gene ends were 0 bases for V and 0 bases for J; bases not matched to a gene: 1. CDR3 residues: CASSVEGQSTDTQYF. The CDR3 DNA follows: TGTGCCAGCAGCGTAGAGGGACAGAGCACAGATACGCAGTATTTT.

The table lists this clone with many counts. This same CDR3 is encoded by further DNA sequences in the sample. The DNA of the CDR3 is TGTGCCAGCAGCTTAGATGCAGATCAGCCCCAGCATTTT. Protein product: CASSLDADQPQHF. V gene TRBV7-9 combines with J gene TRBJ1-5; D ambiguous. The V and J ends lost 1 base and 5 bases respectively, with 6 bases between them. Per germline, CDR1 SEHNR and CDR2 FQNEAQ (reference sequence). CDR3 length equals 13 residues.

This clone was seen more than once but under ten times. V and J are TRBV30 and TRBJ2-3; D remains unclear. The germline CDR1 and CDR2 sequences are GTSNPN and SVGIG (reference sequence). This CDR3 is 15 amino acids long. V was shortened by 2 bases and J by 2 bases, with 14 bases between the two germline ends. CDR3 loop: CAWSLGGHNTDTQYF. The CDR3 nucleotides are TGTGCCTGGAGTCTTGGTGGTCACAACACAGATACGCAGTATTTT.

With respect to this clone: At one boundary the junction diverges from the germline segment, which might be a read error. The V call is TRBV7-9, the J call TRBJ2-7, with no clear D. The CDR3 sequence is 11 residues long. Per the germline V gene, CDR1 is SEHNR and CDR2 is FQNEAQ (reference sequence). CDR3 amino acids: CASSFSRLFHF. The DNA for the CDR3 is TGTGCCAGCAGCTTTAGCAGGTTGTTCCACTTC.

This chain connects TRBV5-1 to TRBJ2-6; 9 bases align to TRBD1. Trimming took 4 bases from V and 2 from J; bases not matched to a gene: 4. CDR3 size: 16 residues. The germline V gene has CDR1 SGHRS and CDR2 YFSETQ. In DNA form, the CDR3 reads TGCGCCAGCAGCGGGACAGGGCGCACTGGGGCCAACGTCCTGACTTTC. It codes for CASSGTGRTGANVLTF.

This clone has a handful of counts. This rearrangement joins TRBV28 to TRBJ1-5; unclear D gene. The V gene lost 7 bases and the J gene lost 0 bases, with 7 bases spanning the gap. This CDR3 has 13 residues. Germline V gives CDR1 MDHEN, CDR2 SYDVKM. CDR3 protein: CASNRDSNQPQHF. In DNA form, the CDR3 reads TGTGCCAGCAATCGGGATAGCAATCAGCCCCAGCATTTT.

This clone was counted between two and nine times. CDR3 nucleotide sequence: TGTGCCAGCAGCTTAGTTGGATTGTACACTGAAGCTTTCTTT. Protein product: CASSLVGLYTEAFF. The gene calls are TRBV11-1 and TRBJ1-1; no clear D gene. With 1 base removed from V and 3 bases from J, the gap between germline ends came to 9 bases. The CDR3 runs 14 residues. Germline V gene lookup returns CDR1 SGHAT and CDR2 FQDESV (reference sequence).

This chain uses TRBV5-1 with TRBJ2-7; D gene unclear. Germline V gives CDR1 SGHRS, CDR2 YFSETQ. The CDR3 covers 17 residues. Trimming stripped 0 bases from V and 6 bases from J, with 22 bases between. CDR3 sequence (DNA): TGCGCCAGCAGCTTGGCCAAGGTAGGGCTGGGTTATGGCGAGCAGTACTTC. It is translated as CASSLAKVGLGYGEQYF.

As for this clone: Sequence at one end of the junction differs from germline and may be a read error. The chain has TRBV7-7 and TRBJ2-3, with D unresolved. This CDR3 is built from 13 residues. Germline V CDR1 and CDR2: SSHAT, FNYEAQ (reference sequence). DNA of the CDR3: TGTGCTAGCAGCTTCGGCCCCACAGATACGCAGTATTTT. Its protein is CASSFGPTDTQYF.

Remarks on this clone: A junction end diverges from the germline sequence, so it may reflect a read error. V is TRBV7-7 and J is TRBJ2-2, with a weak D call TRBD2 (6 bases). Germline V gives CDR1 SSHAT, CDR2 FNYEAQ (reference sequence). The CDR3 contains 16 residues. The CDR3 sequence: CASSLEGLGNTGELFF. DNA of the CDR3: TGTGCTAGCAGCTTAGAGGGACTGGGGAACACCGGGGAGCTGTTTTTT.

Regarding this clone: Other DNA sequences in this specimen translate into the identical CDR3. This sequence joins TRBV7-2 and TRBJ2-1; no reliable D call. This CDR3 comprises 12 residues. In germline, CDR1 is SGHTA, CDR2 FQGNSA. V was clipped by 5 bases and J by 4 bases, with 6 bases between them. The CDR3 reads CASSLRYNEQFF. As DNA, the CDR3 is TGTGCCAGCAGCCTCAGATACAATGAGCAGTTCTTC. Combining the CDR3 with reference TRBV7-2 and TRBJ2-1 gives the whole variable domain GAGVSQSPSNKVTEKGKDVELRCDPISGHTALYWYRQSLGQGLEFLIYFQGNSAPDKSGLPSDRFSAERTGGSVSTLTIQRTQQEDSAVYLCASSLRYNEQFFGPGTRLTVL.

The chain joins TRBV7-2 to TRBJ1-2; D is uncertain. Trimming took 1 base from V and 4 from J, leaving 13 bases between them. The CDR3 totals 15 residues. Per germline, CDR1 SGHTA and CDR2 FQGNSA. The CDR3 spells CASSLDEGLSYGYTF. CDR3 nucleotides: TGTGCCAGCAGCTTAGACGAGGGATTAAGCTATGGCTACACCTTC. Together with reference TRBV7-2 and TRBJ1-2, the CDR3 gives the full variable domain: GAGVSQSPSNKVTEKGKDVELRCDPISGHTALYWYRQSLGQGLEFLIYFQGNSAPDKSGLPSDRFSAERTGGSVSTLTIQRTQQEDSAVYLCASSLDEGLSYGYTFGSGTRLTVV.